This TCR beta chain was sequenced in a study of Graves' ophthalmopathy and Graves' hyperthyroidism. The authors amplified TCR beta CDR3 regions, and they did so from RNA transcripts for repertoire sequencing. Second-round multiplex PCR followed a first-round RT-PCR using HTBI primers. TCRdb re-called the multiplex PCR reads with MiXCR, one entry per CDR3 protein. This sample has 200,000 to 250,000 distinct CDR3 sequences; approximately 28% occur once, and the top ten carry 9.1%. Germline V gene sequence: CDR1 MGHRA, CDR2 YSYEKL. The V end was cut by 1 base, the J end by 2 bases, with 11 bases between. The length of the CDR3 is 15 residues.

The origin of this receptor is a man aged 50 to 60 with Graves' ophthalmopathy. What was sequenced was peripheral blood. The chain links TRBV4-1 to TRBJ1-1; D not resolved. CDR3 in amino acids: CASSQGQHKNTEAFF. The CDR3 DNA follows: TGCGCCAGCAGCCAAGGCCAACACAAAAACACTGAAGCTTTCTTT.